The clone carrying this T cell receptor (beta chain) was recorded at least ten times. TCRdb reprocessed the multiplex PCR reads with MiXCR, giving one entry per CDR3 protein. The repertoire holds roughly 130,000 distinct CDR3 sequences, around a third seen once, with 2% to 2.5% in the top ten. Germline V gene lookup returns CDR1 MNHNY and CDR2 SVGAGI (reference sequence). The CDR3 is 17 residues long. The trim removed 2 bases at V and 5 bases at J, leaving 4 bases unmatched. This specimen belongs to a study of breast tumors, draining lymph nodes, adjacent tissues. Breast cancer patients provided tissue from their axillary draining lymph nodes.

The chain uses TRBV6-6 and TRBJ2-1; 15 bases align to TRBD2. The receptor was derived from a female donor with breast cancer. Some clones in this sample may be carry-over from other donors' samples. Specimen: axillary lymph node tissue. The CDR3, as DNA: TGTGCCAGCAGTTACGGGGGGACTAGCGGGGGGAACAATGAGCAGTTCTTC. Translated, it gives CASSYGGTSGGNNEQFF.